These 5 T cell receptor beta chains were sequenced from one sample in a study of cytomegalovirus exposure and HLA in healthy donors. The PCR had 60 Vbeta and 13 Jbeta primers. Profiling relied on immunoSEQ multiplex PCR, and the TCRdb table lists in-frame clones only, not all of them. This repertoire includes approximately 110,000 clones. The sample was PBMCs. The receptors were gathered from a man aged 50 to 59 in good health and CMV-seronegative.

The rearrangement links TRBV7-9 to TRBJ2-1; 8 bases match TRBD2. Looked up from germline, CDR1 is SEHNR and CDR2 is FQNEAQ (reference sequence). This CDR3 contains 18 residues. Trimming at V came to 1 base and at J to 6 bases, leaving 14 bases not matched to a gene. The DNA for the CDR3 is TGTGCCAGCAGCTTAGTGAGTAGGGCGCCGGGACTAGGCAATGAGCAGTTCTTC. Its protein is CASSLVSRAPGLGNEQFF.

V usage is TRBV27 and J usage is TRBJ1-5; maybe TRBD1 (6 bases). CDR1 MNHEY and CDR2 SMNVEV come from the germline V gene (reference sequence). The ends were cut back, 2 bases at V and 0 bases at J, with 17 bases in the middle. The CDR3 contains 18 residues. The CDR3 sequence is CASSLGGGEFHSNQPQHF. As DNA, the CDR3 is TGTGCCAGCAGTTTAGGAGGGGGGGAGTTCCATAGCAATCAGCCCCAGCATTTT.

The V call is TRBV6-1, the J call TRBJ2-7, with 7 bases aligning to TRBD1. This CDR3 is 15 amino acids long. The V and J ends lost 4 bases and 3 bases, in that order; junction bases with no gene match: 9. The germline gives CDR1 MNHNS, CDR2 SASEGT. The DNA for the CDR3 is TGTGCCAGCAGTGCAACAGGGGCAGCGAACTACGAGCAGTACTTC. Amino acid sequence: CASSATGAANYEQYF.

The gene calls are TRBV7-9 and TRBJ2-3; TRBD1 is a possible D gene (5 bases). V lost 10 bases and J lost 0, with 20 bases in between. In germline, CDR1 is SEHNR, CDR2 FQNEAQ (reference sequence). The CDR3 spans 16 residues. CDR3 protein: CATPSDSFSSTDTQYF. CDR3 DNA: TGTGCCACCCCTTCTGACAGCTTTTCTAGCACAGATACGCAGTATTTT.

The rearrangement uses TRBV11-3 and TRBJ2-4; 10 bases fit TRBD2. Unmatched junction bases numbered 9, after V lost 3 bases and J lost 4 bases. This CDR3 has 17 residues. In germline, CDR1 is SGHNT, CDR2 YENEEA. This CDR3 reads CASSLSTSGNVKNIQYF. The CDR3, as DNA: TGTGCCAGCAGCTTGTCAACTAGCGGGAACGTGAAAAACATTCAGTACTTC.